Below, 23 T cell receptor beta chains from the same sample are listed, as sequenced in a study of T-cell memory formation after mild COVID-19. In TCRdb, the 5' RACE reads were re-called with MiXCR into one record per CDR3 protein. The sample lists some 330,000 distinct CDR3 sequences, roughly 20% occurring once. The sequencing sample was made of PBMCs or a T cell subset sorted from them (not recorded which). Receptor source: an adult woman who had mild COVID-19 (a few samples of this study predate the infection). Cell type and time point are not known.

The genes are TRBV20-1 and TRBJ2-7; maybe TRBD2 (6 bases). CDR1 is DFQATT and CDR2 is SNEGSKA in the germline V gene (reference sequence). The CDR3 spans 15 residues. V was pared by 0 bases and J by 6 bases, with 18 bases between. The CDR3 DNA follows: TGCAGTGCTAGAGATGGGGCGGGAAGTGGGGGCGAGCAGTACTTC. Its translation: CSARDGAGSGGEQYF.

This clonotype was detected a few times. The chain couples TRBV7-2 to TRBJ2-5; D may be TRBD1 (6 bases). The germline CDR1 and CDR2 sequences are SGHTA and FQGNSA. The CDR3 length is 15 residues. The germline V and J ends were trimmed by 1 base and 4 bases, with 13 bases remaining between them. The CDR3 reads CASSLVGGRRETQYF. The CDR3 DNA sequence: TGTGCCAGCAGCTTAGTTGGGGGCCGGAGAGAGACCCAGTACTTC.

J is TRBJ2-3 and V is TRBV2; 9 bases fit TRBD1. V lost 4 bases to trimming and J lost 8 bases; unmatched junction nucleotides: 7. CDR1 and CDR2 (germline): SNHLY, FYNNEI. CDR3 size: 14 residues. This chain's CDR3 is CASSADRGTGTQYF. The CDR3 nucleotides read TGTGCCAGCAGTGCGGACAGGGGCACTGGTACGCAGTATTTT.

This clonotype was observed a handful of times. V is TRBV7-7 and J is TRBJ2-5; a weak D match, TRBD2 (6 bases). V lost 2 bases and J lost 2, with 9 bases in between. The CDR3 length is 14 residues. Germline lookup yields CDR1 SSHAT and CDR2 FNYEAQ (reference sequence). The CDR3 is CASSLTGDQETQYF. CDR3 nucleotide sequence: TGTGCCAGCAGCTTAACGGGGGATCAAGAGACCCAGTACTTC.

This clonotype was observed a few times. The CDR3, as DNA: TGTGCCAGCAGCTTTCGACTAGCGGGAGTGAATGAGCAGTTCTTC. Its translation is CASSFRLAGVNEQFF. This chain connects TRBV11-3 to TRBJ2-1; 12 nucleotides align to TRBD2. This CDR3 is built from 15 residues. J lost 7 bases, V lost 3 bases, and 4 bases had no gene match. CDR1 is SGHNT and CDR2 is YENEEA in the germline V gene.

This clonotype has ten or more counts. This sequence joins TRBV4-3 and TRBJ2-7, with TRBD2 matching 8 bases. CDR1 and CDR2 (germline): LGHNA, YSLEER. The junction had 5 bases not matched to a gene; V was cut back by 1 base and J by 0 bases. CDR3 length: 16 amino acids. The CDR3 DNA follows: TGCGCCAGCAGCCAAGTACTAGCGGAGAGCTCCTACGAGCAGTACTTC. Its translation is CASSQVLAESSYEQYF.

This chain's CDR3 is CSVLQEDTEAFF. The CDR3 nucleotides are TGCAGCGTCCTTCAGGAAGACACTGAAGCTTTCTTT. V gene TRBV29-1 combines with J gene TRBJ1-1; no clear D gene. This CDR3 is built from 12 residues. Germline V gene data show CDR1 as SQVTM and CDR2 as ANQGSEA. Trimming pared 6 bases from V and 3 bases from J, leaving 11 bases between. The whole variable domain, filled in from reference TRBV29-1 and TRBJ1-1, reads SAVISQKPSRDICQRGTSLTIQCQVDSQVTMMFWYRQQPGQSLTLIATANQGSEATYESGFVIDKFPISRPNLTFSTLTVSNMSPEDSSIYLCSVLQEDTEAFFGQGTRLTVV.

This clonotype was seen many times. J is TRBJ1-5 and V is TRBV6-2 or TRBV6-3; 9 bases align to TRBD1. V lost 7 bases and J lost 2; bases outside the gene matches: 9. Germline V gene sequence: CDR1 MNHEY, CDR2 SVGEGT. This CDR3 region has 16 residues. This chain's CDR3 is CASTKGDRAGNQPQHF. CDR3 in DNA: TGTGCCAGCACCAAGGGGGACAGGGCTGGCAATCAGCCCCAGCATTTT.

The chain uses TRBV7-2 and TRBJ2-4, with no clear D. Deletions cut 5 bases from V and 0 bases from J, with 11 bases between. The CDR3 covers 15 residues. The V gene's germline CDR1 is SGHTA and CDR2 FQGNSA. Written as DNA, the CDR3 is TGTGCCAGCAGCCCTCACCCGTTAGCCAAAAACATTCAGTACTTC. Protein sequence: CASSPHPLAKNIQYF.

The chain couples TRBV6-2 or TRBV6-3 to TRBJ2-1; 10 bases agree with TRBD2. Trimming removed 0 bases from V and 4 bases from J; junction bases left unmatched: 3. Germline CDR1 is MNHEY and CDR2 is SVGEGT. The CDR3 consists of 16 residues. CDR3 nucleotides: TGTGCCAGCAGTTACTCCCGGACTAGCGGATACAATGAGCAGTTCTTC. Protein product: CASSYSRTSGYNEQFF.

This clonotype was recorded many times. The CDR3 sequence is CSILRDTAHEQYF. In DNA form, the CDR3 reads TGCAGCATACTCCGGGACACGGCCCACGAGCAGTACTTC. The chain combines TRBV29-1 with TRBJ2-7; D is perhaps TRBD1 (6 bases). The CDR3 is made up of 13 amino acids. The germline V gene encodes CDR1 SQVTM and CDR2 ANQGSEA. V lost 8 bases to trimming and J lost 5 bases, with 19 bases between them.

This clonotype was counted only a few times. CDR3 bases: TGTGCCAGCAGCCAGGACTACTATGGCTACACCTTC. This encodes CASSQDYYGYTF. This chain joins TRBV7-9 and TRBJ1-2, with D uncertain. CDR3 length equals 12 residues. V shed 5 bases and J shed 3 bases, with 7 bases lying between them. Germline CDR1 SEHNR, CDR2 FQNEAQ (reference sequence).

The chain couples TRBV3-1 to TRBJ2-3; TRBD2 agrees at 16 bases. Trimming took 4 bases from V and 9 from J; bases not matched to a gene: 7. This CDR3 is built from 16 residues. The germline CDR1 and CDR2 sequences are LGHDT and YNNKEL (reference sequence). The CDR3 DNA follows: TGTGCCAGCAGCCCCGGGACTAGCGGGGGGGCAGGCACGCAGTATTTT. It codes for CASSPGTSGGAGTQYF.

V usage is TRBV4-3 and J usage is TRBJ2-7, with 13 bases aligning to TRBD2. There are 14 residues in the CDR3. In germline, CDR1 is LGHNA, CDR2 YSLEER. Trimming cost V 4 bases and J 6 bases; bases outside gene matches: 3. CDR3 amino acids: CASSPGLAGAEQYF. The CDR3 DNA sequence: TGCGCCAGCAGCCCCGGACTAGCGGGAGCCGAGCAGTACTTC.

The rearrangement links TRBV7-9 to TRBJ1-2, with D maybe TRBD1 (6 bases). V lost 2 bases and J lost 6, with 16 bases in between. The germline gives CDR1 SEHNR, CDR2 FQNEAQ (reference sequence). The CDR3 runs to 15 residues. Here the CDR3 DNA reads TGTGCCAGCAGCTTACCACTCCACAGGGTTGATGGCTACACCTTC. It yields the protein CASSLPLHRVDGYTF.

The chain uses TRBV4-3 and TRBJ2-5; perhaps TRBD2 as D (5 bases). V was clipped by 3 bases and J by 5 bases, with 10 bases between them. Germline CDR1 and CDR2: LGHNA and YSLEER. The CDR3 sequence is 13 residues long. CDR3 sequence reads: CASSQAAEETQYF. CDR3 in DNA: TGCGCCAGCAGCCAGGCAGCGGAGGAGACCCAGTACTTC.

This clonotype was seen only a few times. The genes are TRBV4-3 and TRBJ2-7; 8 positions agree with TRBD2. The CDR3 is made up of 16 amino acids. V was clipped by 1 base and J by 3 bases; unmatched bases: 8. From germline, CDR1 is LGHNA and CDR2 YSLEER. CDR3 amino acids: CASSQGSGGGFYEQYF. The CDR3 coding sequence is TGCGCCAGCAGCCAAGGGTCCGGGGGGGGCTTCTACGAGCAGTACTTC.

The chain carries TRBV5-6 and TRBJ1-2; 7 nucleotides line up with TRBD1. The CDR3 contains 18 residues. Trimming cost V 0 bases and J 4 bases; bases outside gene matches: 15. Germline-derived CDR1 and CDR2 are SGHDT and YYEEEE. The DNA of the CDR3 is TGTGCCAGCAGCTTGGGCCCGCTGACAGGGACCCTTTTCTATGGCTACACCTTC. Translated: CASSLGPLTGTLFYGYTF.

This chain joins TRBV21-1 and TRBJ2-1; whether TRBD1, the table's D call, matches the DNA was not checked. TRBV21-1 is labeled a pseudogene. The CDR3 has 15 residues. The CDR3 bases are TGTGCCAGCAGCAAAGCGCGACAGCAGGGCAATGAGCAGTTCTTC. This translates into CASSKARQQGNEQFF.

The V call is TRBV7-8, the J call TRBJ1-2, with D perhaps matching TRBD1 (6 bases). Germline V gene sequence: CDR1 SGHVS, CDR2 FQNEAQ. V lost 5 bases, J lost 9 bases, and 19 bases lay in between. There are 14 residues in the CDR3. DNA for the CDR3: TGTGCCAGCAGCCCCCTAATGCCGGGACACAGCTACACCTTC. Its protein product is CASSPLMPGHSYTF.

V usage is TRBV5-6 and J usage is TRBJ2-7; D remains ambiguous. With 4 bases removed from V and 4 bases from J, the gap between germline ends came to 15 bases. CDR3 length: 14 residues. Germline-derived CDR1 and CDR2 are SGHDT and YYEEEE. CDR3 region: CASSHRLRPYEQYF. The CDR3 DNA reads TGTGCCAGCAGCCACCGATTGCGCCCGTACGAGCAGTACTTC.

The gene calls are TRBV4-2 and TRBJ2-3; no clear D gene. CDR1 and CDR2 (germline): LGHNA, YNFKEQ. V lost 3 bases and J lost 4, with 17 bases in between. The CDR3 covers 16 residues. CDR3 protein: CASSHTGPSAPDTQYF. The CDR3 region has the DNA TGTGCCAGCAGCCATACCGGGCCCTCAGCACCAGATACGCAGTATTTT.

CDR3 in amino acids: CASSQGGINYGYTF. The CDR3 region has the DNA TGTGCCAGCAGCCAAGGGGGCATTAACTATGGCTACACCTTC. V and J are TRBV4-2 and TRBJ1-2, with D perhaps TRBD1 (5 bases). Germline V gene lookup returns CDR1 LGHNA and CDR2 YNFKEQ. The CDR3 loop spans 14 amino acids. The V and J ends lost 1 base and 1 base respectively, with 7 bases between them.